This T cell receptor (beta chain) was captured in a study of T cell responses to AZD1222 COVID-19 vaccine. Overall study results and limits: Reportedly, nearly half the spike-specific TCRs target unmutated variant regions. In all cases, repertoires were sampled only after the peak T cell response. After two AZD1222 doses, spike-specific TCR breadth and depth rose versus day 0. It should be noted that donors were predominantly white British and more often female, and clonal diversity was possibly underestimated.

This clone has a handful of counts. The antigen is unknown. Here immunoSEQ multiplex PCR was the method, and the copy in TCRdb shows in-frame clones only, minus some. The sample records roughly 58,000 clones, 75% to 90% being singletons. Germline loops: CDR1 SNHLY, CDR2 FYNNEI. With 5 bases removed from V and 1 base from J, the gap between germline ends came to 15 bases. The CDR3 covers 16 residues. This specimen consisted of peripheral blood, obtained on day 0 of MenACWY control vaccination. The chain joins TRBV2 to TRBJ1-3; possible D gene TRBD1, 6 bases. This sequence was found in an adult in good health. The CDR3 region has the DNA TGTGCCAGCAGTATTAATCACAGGGAGTCTGGAAACACCATATATTTT. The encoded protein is CASSINHRESGNTIYF. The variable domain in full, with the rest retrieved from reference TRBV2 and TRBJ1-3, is EPEVTQTPSHQVTQMGQEVILRCVPISNHLYFYWYRQILGQKVEFLVSFYNNEISEKSEIFDDQFSVERPDGSNFTLKIRSTKLEDSAMYFCASSINHRESGNTIYFGEGSWLTVV.